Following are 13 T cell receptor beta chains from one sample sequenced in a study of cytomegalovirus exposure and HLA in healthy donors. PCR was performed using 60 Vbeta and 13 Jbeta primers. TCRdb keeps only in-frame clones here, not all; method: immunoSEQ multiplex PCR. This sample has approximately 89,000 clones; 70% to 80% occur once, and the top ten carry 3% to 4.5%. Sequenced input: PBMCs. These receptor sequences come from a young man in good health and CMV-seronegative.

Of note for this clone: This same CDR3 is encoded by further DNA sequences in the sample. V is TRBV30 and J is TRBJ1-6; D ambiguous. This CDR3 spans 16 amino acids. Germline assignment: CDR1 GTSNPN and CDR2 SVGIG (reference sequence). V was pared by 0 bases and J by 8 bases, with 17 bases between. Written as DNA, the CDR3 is TGTGCCTGGAGTGTACGGGGAACGGGGTGGGATTCACCCCTCCACTTT. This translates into CAWSVRGTGWDSPLHF. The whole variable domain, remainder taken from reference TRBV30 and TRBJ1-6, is SQTIHQWPATLVQPVGSPLSLECTVEGTSNPNLYWYRQAAGRGLQLLFYSVGIGQISSEVPQNLSASRPQDRQFILSSKKLLLSDSGFYLCAWSVRGTGWDSPLHFGNGTRLTVT.

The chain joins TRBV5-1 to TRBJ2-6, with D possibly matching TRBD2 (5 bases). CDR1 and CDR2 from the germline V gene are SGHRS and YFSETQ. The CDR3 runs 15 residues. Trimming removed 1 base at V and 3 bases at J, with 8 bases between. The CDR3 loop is CASSLSGSGANVLTF. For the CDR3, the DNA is TGCGCCAGCAGCTTGTCGGGAAGTGGGGCCAACGTCCTGACTTTC.

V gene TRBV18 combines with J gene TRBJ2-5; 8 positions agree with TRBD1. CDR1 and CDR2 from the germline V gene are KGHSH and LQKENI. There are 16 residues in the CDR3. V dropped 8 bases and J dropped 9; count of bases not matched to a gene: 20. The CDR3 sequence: CASRFLTGQEIESQYF. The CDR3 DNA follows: TGTGCCAGCCGTTTTTTAACGGGACAGGAAATTGAGTCCCAGTACTTC.

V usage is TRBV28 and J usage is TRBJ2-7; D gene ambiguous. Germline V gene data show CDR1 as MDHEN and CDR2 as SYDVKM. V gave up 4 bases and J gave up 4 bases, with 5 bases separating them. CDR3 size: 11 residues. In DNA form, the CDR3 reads TGTGCCAGCAGTTCCCAGTACGAGCAGTACTTC. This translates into CASSSQYEQYF.

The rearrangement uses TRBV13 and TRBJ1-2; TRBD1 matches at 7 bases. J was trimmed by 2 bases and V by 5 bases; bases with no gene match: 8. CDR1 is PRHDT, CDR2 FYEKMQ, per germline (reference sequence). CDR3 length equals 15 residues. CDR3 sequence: CASSVGQRVNYGYTF. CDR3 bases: TGTGCCAGCAGCGTGGGACAGAGGGTGAACTATGGCTACACCTTC.

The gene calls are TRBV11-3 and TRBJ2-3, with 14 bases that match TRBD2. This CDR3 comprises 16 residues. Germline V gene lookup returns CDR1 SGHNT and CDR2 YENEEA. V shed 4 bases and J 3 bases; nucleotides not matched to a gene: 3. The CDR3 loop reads CASSSGTSGSTDTQYF. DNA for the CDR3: TGTGCCAGCAGCTCCGGGACTAGCGGGAGTACAGATACGCAGTATTTT.

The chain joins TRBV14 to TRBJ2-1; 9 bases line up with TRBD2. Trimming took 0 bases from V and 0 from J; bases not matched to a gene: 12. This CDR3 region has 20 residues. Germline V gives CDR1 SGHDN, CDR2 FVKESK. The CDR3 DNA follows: TGTGCCAGCAGCCAAGATCAGGGGCGGGGGGGCCGTAGCTCCTACAATGAGCAGTTCTTC. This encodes CASSQDQGRGGRSSYNEQFF. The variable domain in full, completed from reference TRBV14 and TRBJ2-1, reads EAGVTQFPSHSVIEKGQTVTLRCDPISGHDNLYWYRRVMGKEIKFLLHFVKESKQDESGMPNNRFLAERTGGTYSTLKVQPAELEDSGVYFCASSQDQGRGGRSSYNEQFFGPGTRLTVL.

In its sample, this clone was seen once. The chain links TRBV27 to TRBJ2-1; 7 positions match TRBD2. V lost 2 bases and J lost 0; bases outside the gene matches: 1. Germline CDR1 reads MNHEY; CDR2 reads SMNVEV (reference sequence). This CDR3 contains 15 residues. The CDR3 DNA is TGTGCCAGCAGTTTAAGCGGGATCTCCTACAATGAGCAGTTCTTC. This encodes CASSLSGISYNEQFF.

CDR3 loop: CASSILSGSEKLFF. The CDR3 DNA sequence: TGTGCCAGTAGTATTCTTTCAGGGTCAGAAAAACTGTTTTTT. The chain is built from TRBV19 and TRBJ1-4; possible D gene TRBD1, 5 bases. CDR1 and CDR2 (germline): LNHDA, SQIVND (reference sequence). The CDR3 extends over 14 amino acids. V was pared by 3 bases and J by 8 bases, with 13 bases between.

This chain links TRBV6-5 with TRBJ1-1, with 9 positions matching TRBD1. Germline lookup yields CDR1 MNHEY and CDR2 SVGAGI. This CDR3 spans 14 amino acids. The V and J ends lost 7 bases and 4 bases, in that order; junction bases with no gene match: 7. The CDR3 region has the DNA TGTGCCAGCACCCGGGACAGGGCTATCACTGAAGCTTTCTTT. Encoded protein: CASTRDRAITEAFF.

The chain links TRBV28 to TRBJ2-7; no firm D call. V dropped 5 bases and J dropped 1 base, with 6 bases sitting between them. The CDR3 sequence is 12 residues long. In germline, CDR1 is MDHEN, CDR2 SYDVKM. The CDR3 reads CASSPSSYEQYF. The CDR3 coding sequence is TGTGCCAGCAGTCCGAGTTCCTACGAGCAGTACTTC.

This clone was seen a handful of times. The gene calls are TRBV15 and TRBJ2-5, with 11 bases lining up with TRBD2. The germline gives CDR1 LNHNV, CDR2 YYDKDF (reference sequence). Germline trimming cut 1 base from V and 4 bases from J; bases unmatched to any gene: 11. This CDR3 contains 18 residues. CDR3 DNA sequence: TGTGCCACCAGCAGAGTTGTGGGACTAGCGGTCGGAGGAGAGACCCAGTACTTC. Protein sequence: CATSRVVGLAVGGETQYF.

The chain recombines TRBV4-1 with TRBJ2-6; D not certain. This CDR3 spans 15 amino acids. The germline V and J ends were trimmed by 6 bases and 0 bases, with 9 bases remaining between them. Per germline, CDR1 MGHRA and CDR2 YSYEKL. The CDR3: CASSQWSSGANVLTF. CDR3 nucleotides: TGCGCCAGCAGTCAGTGGAGCTCTGGGGCCAACGTCCTGACTTTC.